The next 4 T cell receptor beta chains were all read from a single sample in a study of blood T cells in healthy people across ages. Alongside a J-beta primer mix, a sample-barcoded 5' primer served in a second PCR lasting roughly 7 to 11 cycles. TCRdb recomputed calls from the 5' RACE reads with MiXCR, one row per CDR3 protein. The sample lists about 580,000 distinct CDR3 sequences, around 50% seen once, with around 24% in the top ten. Material: blood. Receptors originate from an older man in good health.

The chain is built from TRBV7-8 and TRBJ2-5; no clear D gene. The CDR3 totals 17 residues. Germline V gene lookup returns CDR1 SGHVS and CDR2 FQNEAQ. Trimming cost V 5 bases and J 3 bases, with 22 bases left between them. The CDR3 is CASSPRSTQRQKETQYF. The CDR3 DNA sequence: TGTGCCAGCAGCCCGCGTTCGACGCAGCGACAAAAAGAGACCCAGTACTTC.

The V gene is TRBV6-2 or TRBV6-3, the J gene TRBJ1-6; D not certain. Germline CDR1 reads MNHEY; CDR2 reads SVGEGT. CDR3 size: 11 residues. The V and J ends lost 4 bases and 9 bases respectively, with 4 bases between them. Written as DNA, the CDR3 is TGTGCCAGCAGTTCCGCTTCACCCCTCCACTTT. This encodes CASSSASPLHF.

There are a few counts of this clonotype. The V call is TRBV7-2, the J call TRBJ2-5, with TRBD2 as a possible D gene (5 bases). This CDR3 is built from 14 residues. V lost 4 bases to trimming and J lost 3 bases, with 12 bases between them. Germline V gene data show CDR1 as SGHTA and CDR2 as FQGNSA. The CDR3 region has the DNA TGTGCCAGCAGCTCCGGACTTGTTAAAGAGACCCAGTACTTC. Translating gives CASSSGLVKETQYF.

The V call is TRBV7-2, the J call TRBJ2-2; 8 nucleotides match TRBD2. The CDR3 consists of 15 residues. Germline CDR1 reads SGHTA; CDR2 reads FQGNSA. The J segment lost 0 bases and the V segment lost 5 bases, leaving 2 bases of the junction unmatched. CDR3 coding DNA: TGTGCCAGCAGCCCGACTAGCGCGAACACCGGGGAGCTGTTTTTT. Translated: CASSPTSANTGELFF. The full variable domain, with the rest looked up from reference TRBV7-2 and TRBJ2-2, is GAGVSQSPSNKVTEKGKDVELRCDPISGHTALYWYRQSLGQGLEFLIYFQGNSAPDKSGLPSDRFSAERTGGSVSTLTIQRTQQEDSAVYLCASSPTSANTGELFFGEGSRLTVL.